This passage covers 10 T cell receptor beta chains from one sample sequenced in a study of cytomegalovirus exposure and HLA in healthy donors. Amplification used 60 Vbeta primers and 13 Jbeta primers. The repertoire was sequenced with immunoSEQ multiplex PCR; TCRdb's copy has only in-frame clones and lacks some. The table has about 200,000 clones, about 72% seen once; the top ten hold around 4%. Sequenced input: PBMCs. These receptors all come from a male donor in good health and CMV-seronegative.

The chain employs TRBV9 and TRBJ1-3; 7 nucleotides match TRBD1. Germline V CDR1 and CDR2: SGDLS, YYNGEE. The CDR3 runs 16 residues. Trimming cost V 4 bases and J 1 base; bases outside gene matches: 8. CDR3 sequence reads: CASSPYRQGSGNTIYF. DNA for the CDR3: TGTGCCAGCAGCCCTTACCGACAGGGATCTGGAAACACCATATATTTT.

The chain combines TRBV19 with TRBJ1-1, with D maybe TRBD1 (6 bases). Germline values: CDR1 LNHDA, CDR2 SQIVND (reference sequence). Trimming left V 7 bases short and J 2 bases short, with 11 bases between. There are 13 residues in the CDR3. The CDR3 sequence: CASKQDSNTEAFF. In DNA, the CDR3 is TGTGCCAGTAAGCAGGACAGTAACACTGAAGCTTTCTTT. The full variable domain, in which reference TRBV19 and TRBJ1-1 provide the parts outside the CDR3, is DGGITQSPKYLFRKEGQNVTLSCEQNLNHDAMYWYRQDPGQGLRLIYYSQIVNDFQKGDIAEGYSVSREKKESFPLTVTSAQKNPTAFYLCASKQDSNTEAFFGQGTRLTVV.

The genes are TRBV7-2 and TRBJ2-7; 7 bases fit TRBD2. The J segment lost 7 bases and the V segment lost 5 bases, leaving 14 bases of the junction unmatched. Germline CDR1 reads SGHTA; CDR2 reads FQGNSA. The CDR3 extends over 15 amino acids. The CDR3 sequence: CASSVGAGAPGEQYF. CDR3 sequence (DNA): TGTGCCAGCAGCGTTGGGGCGGGAGCCCCGGGGGAGCAGTACTTC. Full variable domain (remainder filled in from reference TRBV7-2 and TRBJ2-7): GAGVSQSPSNKVTEKGKDVELRCDPISGHTALYWYRQSLGQGLEFLIYFQGNSAPDKSGLPSDRFSAERTGGSVSTLTIQRTQQEDSAVYLCASSVGAGAPGEQYFGPGTRLTVT.

This clone has only a few counts. The chain joins TRBV28 to TRBJ2-1, with 10 bases lining up with TRBD1. With V trimmed by 5 bases and J by 0 bases, 10 bases remained unmatched. The CDR3 extends over 18 amino acids. Germline V gene sequence: CDR1 MDHEN, CDR2 SYDVKM. The CDR3 here is CASSPPSGQGSSYNEQFF. In DNA, the CDR3 is TGTGCCAGCAGTCCCCCCTCGGGACAGGGGAGCTCCTACAATGAGCAGTTCTTC.

V usage is TRBV18 and J usage is TRBJ2-3, with 7 bases lining up with TRBD1. Germline V CDR1 and CDR2: KGHSH, LQKENI. The CDR3 sequence is 15 residues long. The V gene end was trimmed by 2 bases and the J gene end by 1 base; junction bases not matched to a gene: 3. The chain's CDR3 is CASSPDRVRTDTQYF. CDR3 DNA sequence: TGTGCCAGCTCACCAGACAGGGTGCGCACAGATACGCAGTATTTT.

The CDR3 protein is CASSLDPVGTPSTGELFF. The DNA for the CDR3 is TGTGCCAGCAGTTTGGACCCCGTCGGGACTCCAAGTACCGGGGAGCTGTTTTTT. The genes are TRBV27 and TRBJ2-2; D is perhaps TRBD2 (6 bases). This CDR3 spans 18 amino acids. Trimming left V 3 bases short and J 5 bases short, with 22 bases between. Germline values: CDR1 MNHEY, CDR2 SMNVEV (reference sequence).

The gene calls are TRBV30 and TRBJ2-5; possibly TRBD2 for D (6 bases). CDR1 and CDR2 (germline): GTSNPN, SVGIG (reference sequence). Trimming removed 1 base from V and 5 bases from J, with 20 bases in between. This CDR3 is 16 amino acids long. The CDR3 DNA is TGTGCCTGGAGTGAACGACATGATGGAGGGCAGGAGACCCAGTACTTC. Translation gives CAWSERHDGGQETQYF.

Only a few counts were recorded for this clone. The J gene is TRBJ2-1, the V gene TRBV14; D is uncertain. The CDR3 totals 13 residues. V gave up 4 bases and J gave up 7 bases, with 11 bases separating them. Germline V gene data show CDR1 as SGHDN and CDR2 as FVKESK. The CDR3 region is CASSPRLTNEQFF. DNA of the CDR3: TGTGCCAGCAGCCCGAGACTGACTAATGAGCAGTTCTTC.

The CDR3 sequence is CASSRQGSYTQYF. The CDR3 nucleotides are TGTGCCAGCAGTAGACAGGGCTCGTATACGCAGTATTTT. V gene TRBV6-5 combines with J gene TRBJ2-3, with TRBD1 matching over 7 bases. Germline V CDR1 and CDR2: MNHEY, SVGAGI. The CDR3 extends over 13 amino acids. V shed 5 bases and J 7 bases; nucleotides not matched to a gene: 6.

Comments on this clone: The same CDR3 also results from other DNA sequences found in this sample. The chain uses TRBV5-1 and TRBJ2-1, with TRBD1 identical over 7 bases. The CDR3 covers 13 residues. CDR1 and CDR2 (germline): SGHRS, YFSETQ. The ends lost 0 bases at V and 8 bases at J; junction bases unmatched: 2. The CDR3 nucleotides are TGCGCCAGCAGCTTGGGACAGGGTCATGAGCAGTTCTTC. The encoded protein is CASSLGQGHEQFF.